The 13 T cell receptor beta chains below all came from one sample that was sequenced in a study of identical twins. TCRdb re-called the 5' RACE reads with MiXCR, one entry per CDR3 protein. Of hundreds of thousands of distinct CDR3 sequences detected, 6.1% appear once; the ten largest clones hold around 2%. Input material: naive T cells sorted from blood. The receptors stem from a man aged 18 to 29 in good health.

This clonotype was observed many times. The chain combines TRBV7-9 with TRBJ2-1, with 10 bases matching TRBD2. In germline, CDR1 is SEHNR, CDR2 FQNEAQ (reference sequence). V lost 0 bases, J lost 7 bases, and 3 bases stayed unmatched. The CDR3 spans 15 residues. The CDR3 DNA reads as TGTGCCAGCAGCTTAGCCCGGGGACTAGCGAATGAGCAGTTCTTC. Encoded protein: CASSLARGLANEQFF.

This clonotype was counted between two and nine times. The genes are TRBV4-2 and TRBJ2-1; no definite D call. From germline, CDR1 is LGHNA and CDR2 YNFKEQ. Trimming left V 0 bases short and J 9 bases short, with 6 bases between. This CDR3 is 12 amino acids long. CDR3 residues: CASSQDRLEQFF. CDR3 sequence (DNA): TGTGCCAGCAGCCAAGATCGTCTTGAGCAGTTCTTC.

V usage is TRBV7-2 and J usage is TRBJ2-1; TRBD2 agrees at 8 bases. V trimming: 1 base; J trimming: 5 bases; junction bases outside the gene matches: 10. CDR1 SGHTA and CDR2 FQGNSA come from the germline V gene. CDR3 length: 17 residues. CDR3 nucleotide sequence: TGTGCCAGCAGCTTAGTGGGGCCCACTAGCGGAAACAATGAGCAGTTCTTC. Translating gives CASSLVGPTSGNNEQFF.

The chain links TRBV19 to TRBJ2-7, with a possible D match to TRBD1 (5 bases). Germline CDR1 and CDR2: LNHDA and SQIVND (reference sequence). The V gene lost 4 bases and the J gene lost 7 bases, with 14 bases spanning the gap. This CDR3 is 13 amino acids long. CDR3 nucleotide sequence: TGTGCCAGTAGTAGGAGACCCCAGGGAGAGCAGTACTTC. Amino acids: CASSRRPQGEQYF.

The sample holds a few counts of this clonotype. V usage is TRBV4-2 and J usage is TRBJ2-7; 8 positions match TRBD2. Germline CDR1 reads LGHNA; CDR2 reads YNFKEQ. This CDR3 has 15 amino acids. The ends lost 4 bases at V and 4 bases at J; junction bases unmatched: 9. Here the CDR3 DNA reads TGTGCCAGCAGCCCAGGGGATAGCGGGACTTACGAGCAGTACTTC. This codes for CASSPGDSGTYEQYF.

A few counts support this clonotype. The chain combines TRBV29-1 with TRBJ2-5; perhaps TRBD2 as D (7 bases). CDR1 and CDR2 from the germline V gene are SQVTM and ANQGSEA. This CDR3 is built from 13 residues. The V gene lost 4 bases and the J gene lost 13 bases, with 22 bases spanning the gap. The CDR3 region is CSVARGGLGALYF. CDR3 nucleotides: TGCAGCGTTGCAAGGGGGGGTTTGGGGGCCCTGTACTTC.

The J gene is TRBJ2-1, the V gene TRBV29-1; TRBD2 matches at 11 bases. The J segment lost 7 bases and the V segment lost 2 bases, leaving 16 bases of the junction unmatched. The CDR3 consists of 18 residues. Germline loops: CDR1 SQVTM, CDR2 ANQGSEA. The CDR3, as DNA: TGCAGCGTTGAAACAGGATCGTCTAGCGGGAGGACGGGGAATGAGCAGTTCTTC. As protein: CSVETGSSSGRTGNEQFF.

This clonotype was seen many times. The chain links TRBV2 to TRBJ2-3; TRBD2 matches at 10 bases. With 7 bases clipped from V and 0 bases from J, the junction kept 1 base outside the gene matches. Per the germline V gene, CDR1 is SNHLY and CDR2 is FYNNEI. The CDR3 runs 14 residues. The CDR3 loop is CASKTSGSTDTQYF. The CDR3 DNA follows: TGTGCCAGCAAGACTAGCGGGAGCACAGATACGCAGTATTTT.

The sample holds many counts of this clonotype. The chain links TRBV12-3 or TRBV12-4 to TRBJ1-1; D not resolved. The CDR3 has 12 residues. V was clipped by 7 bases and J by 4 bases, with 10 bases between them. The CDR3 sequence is CASKQPVTEAFF. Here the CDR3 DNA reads TGTGCCAGCAAGCAGCCGGTCACTGAAGCTTTCTTT.

CDR3 loop: CASSQGGGDWNEQFF. CDR3 nucleotides: TGTGCCAGCAGCCAAGGAGGGGGGGATTGGAATGAGCAGTTCTTC. The genes are TRBV3-1 and TRBJ2-1; possible D gene TRBD2, 7 bases. The ends were cut back, 1 base at V and 7 bases at J, with 14 bases in the middle. The CDR3 is 15 residues long. Germline-derived CDR1 and CDR2 are LGHDT and YNNKEL (reference sequence).

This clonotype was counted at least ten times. CDR3: CASSTQREGYNEQFF. The CDR3 nucleotides are TGTGCCAGCAGCACGCAGCGGGAGGGCTACAATGAGCAGTTCTTC. The chain combines TRBV7-9 with TRBJ2-1, with 10 bases matching TRBD2. CDR3 size: 15 residues. J lost 3 bases, V lost 5 bases, and 4 bases had no gene match. CDR1 is SEHNR and CDR2 is FQNEAQ in the germline V gene (reference sequence).

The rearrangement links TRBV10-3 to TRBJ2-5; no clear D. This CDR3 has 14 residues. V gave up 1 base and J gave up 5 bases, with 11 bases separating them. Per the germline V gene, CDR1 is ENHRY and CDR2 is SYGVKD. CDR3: CAISECTELETQYF. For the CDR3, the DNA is TGTGCCATCAGTGAGTGCACCGAGCTGGAGACCCAGTACTTC.

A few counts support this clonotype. The CDR3 DNA reads as TGTGCCAGCAGCCCCGCTGCTGGGAGCCCCTACGAGCAGTACTTC. Its protein is CASSPAAGSPYEQYF. The chain recombines TRBV7-8 with TRBJ2-7, with D possibly being TRBD2 (5 bases). The CDR3 runs 15 residues. Trimming removed 5 bases from V and 2 bases from J, with 16 bases in between. Germline CDR1 SGHVS, CDR2 FQNEAQ.